The 15 T cell receptor beta chains below come from one sample, sequenced in a study of Ad26.COV2.S vaccination and SARS-CoV-2 variants. The method was immunoSEQ multiplex PCR; TCRdb's version includes in-frame clones alone and lacks a portion of them. The top ten hold 3% to 4.5% of the sample, which has approximately 420,000 clones, 70% to 90% seen once. The treatment denotes: approximately 18 received Ad26.COV2.S at low or high dose, single or two shots; about five received placebo; per-sample allocation not given. It was on day 63 after the first vaccine or placebo injection that samples were taken. The input for sequencing was peripheral blood, taken in a trial of Ad26.COV2.S vaccine versus placebo. These receptors came from a person aged 18-60 years who received the Ad26.COV2.S COVID-19 vaccine or a placebo.

The chain couples TRBV7-9 to TRBJ1-2; D unclear. The germline gives CDR1 SEHNR, CDR2 FQNEAQ (reference sequence). The CDR3 spans 13 residues. V was pared by 2 bases and J by 4 bases, with 8 bases between. Written as DNA, the CDR3 is TGTGCCAGCAGCTTACCAGGTCGCTATGGCTACACCTTC. It specifies CASSLPGRYGYTF.

The chain joins TRBV7-9 to TRBJ2-5; D perhaps matches TRBD1 (6 bases). This CDR3 has 14 residues. Trimming took 2 bases from V and 2 from J, leaving 9 bases between them. Per germline, CDR1 SEHNR and CDR2 FQNEAQ (reference sequence). The CDR3: CASSLSGAQETQYF. CDR3 coding DNA: TGTGCCAGCAGCTTATCAGGGGCTCAAGAGACCCAGTACTTC.

J is TRBJ2-7 and V is TRBV6-5, with a possible D match to TRBD1 (6 bases). Trimming shortened V by 6 bases and J by 2 bases, and 14 bases separated the two germline ends. The CDR3 consists of 14 residues. The germline V gene encodes CDR1 MNHEY and CDR2 SVGAGI. The CDR3 DNA reads TGTGCCAGCAGCCGGTACAGGGCCCCCTACGAGCAGTACTTC. It yields the protein CASSRYRAPYEQYF.

The rearrangement uses TRBV7-2 and TRBJ2-5; the match to TRBD2 covers 8 bases. The J segment lost 5 bases and the V segment lost 1 base, leaving 9 bases of the junction unmatched. This CDR3 has 16 amino acids. The germline CDR1 and CDR2 sequences are SGHTA and FQGNSA. CDR3 sequence (DNA): TGTGCCAGCAGCTTAGACGAGGCGGGGGGTTCGGAGACCCAGTACTTC. Its translation: CASSLDEAGGSETQYF.

This clone has more than one count but fewer than ten. The V call is TRBV5-6, the J call TRBJ1-2; 8 positions match TRBD1. The CDR3 contains 16 residues. The junction had 17 bases not matched to a gene; V was cut back by 6 bases and J by 7 bases. Germline-derived CDR1 and CDR2 are SGHDT and YYEEEE. The CDR3 region is CASIEGQGSSRRGYTF. CDR3 sequence (DNA): TGTGCCAGCATCGAAGGACAGGGTTCCTCTCGGCGTGGCTACACCTTC. The whole variable domain, filled in from reference TRBV5-6 and TRBJ1-2, reads DAGVTQSPTHLIKTRGQQVTLRCSPKSGHDTVSWYQQALGQGPQFIFQYYEEEERQRGNFPDRFSGHQFPNYSSELNVNALLLGDSALYLCASIEGQGSSRRGYTFGSGTRLTVV.

The V gene is TRBV7-9, the J gene TRBJ2-3; 12 bases align to TRBD2. Germline lookup yields CDR1 SEHNR and CDR2 FQNEAQ (reference sequence). There are 17 residues in the CDR3. With V trimmed by 3 bases and J by 3 bases, 7 bases remained unmatched. CDR3 amino acids: CASSLRWTSGETDTQYF. DNA for the CDR3: TGTGCCAGCAGCTTGCGGTGGACTAGCGGGGAAACAGATACGCAGTATTTT.

V gene TRBV6-4 combines with J gene TRBJ1-2, with D perhaps TRBD1 (6 bases). Deletions cut 5 bases from V and 4 bases from J, with 20 bases between. There are 16 residues in the CDR3. The V gene's germline CDR1 is MRHNA and CDR2 SNTAGT. The CDR3: CASSTLRQDSRYGYTF. The DNA for the CDR3 is TGTGCCAGCAGTACGCTTAGGCAGGACAGCCGCTATGGCTACACCTTC.

V is TRBV19 and J is TRBJ1-2; 11 nucleotides match TRBD1. The CDR3 runs to 13 residues. From germline, CDR1 is LNHDA and CDR2 SQIVND (reference sequence). V shed 3 bases and J 10 bases; nucleotides not matched to a gene: 4. The CDR3 sequence is CASSIWDRGTYTF. The CDR3 DNA reads as TGTGCCAGTAGTATCTGGGACAGGGGGACCTACACCTTC.

This rearrangement joins TRBV12-3 or TRBV12-4 to TRBJ2-5; D might be TRBD1 or TRBD2, each matching 5 bases. The CDR3 extends over 13 amino acids. Trimming removed 5 bases at V and 3 bases at J, with 10 bases between. The CDR3 bases are TGTGCCAGCAGTATCGGGACCGAAGAGACCCAGTACTTC. Amino acids: CASSIGTEETQYF.

This clone was picked up many times. The chain has TRBV3-1 (or the pseudogene TRBV3-2) and TRBJ2-2; D might be TRBD2 (7 bases). The germline gives CDR1 LGHDT, CDR2 YNNKEL (reference sequence). The V gene lost 7 bases and the J gene lost 4 bases, with 13 bases spanning the gap. There are 14 residues in the CDR3. This CDR3 reads CASIGEGVTGELFF. The CDR3 coding sequence is TGTGCCAGCATAGGGGAGGGGGTCACCGGGGAGCTGTTTTTT.

This clone has only one observation. The V gene is TRBV6-2 or TRBV6-3, the J gene TRBJ2-7; TRBD1 agrees at 7 bases. The CDR3 is made up of 14 amino acids. Germline CDR1 reads MNHEY; CDR2 reads SVGEGT. The trim removed 5 bases at V and 2 bases at J, leaving 6 bases unmatched. The CDR3 protein is CASSRSGQPYEQYF. The CDR3 region has the DNA TGTGCCAGCAGTCGCTCGGGACAGCCCTACGAGCAGTACTTC.

The J gene is TRBJ1-3, the V gene TRBV28; D unresolved. Germline V CDR1 and CDR2: MDHEN, SYDVKM. Trimming cost V 7 bases and J 2 bases, with 12 bases left between them. The CDR3 is made up of 14 amino acids. CDR3 coding DNA: TGTGCCAGCAATAGTGGAGGGACTGGAAACACCATATATTTT. It codes for CASNSGGTGNTIYF. Drawing the rest from reference TRBV28 and TRBJ1-3, the complete variable domain is DVKVTQSSRYLVKRTGEKVFLECVQDMDHENMFWYRQDPGLGLRLIYFSYDVKMKEKGDIPEGYSVSREKKERFSLILESASTNQTSMYLCASNSGGTGNTIYFGEGSWLTVV.

The chain couples TRBV3-1 (or the pseudogene TRBV3-2) to TRBJ1-2; D call uncertain. The V end lost 4 bases, the J end lost 2 bases, and 11 bases lay between the germline ends. The CDR3 runs 14 residues. Per the germline V gene, CDR1 is LGHDT and CDR2 is YNNKEL (reference sequence). The DNA for the CDR3 is TGTGCCAGCAGCCGCAAAGGCGGCAACTATGGCTACACCTTC. As protein: CASSRKGGNYGYTF.

The rearrangement links TRBV6-4 to TRBJ2-5; TRBD1 agrees at 9 bases. Germline V gives CDR1 MRHNA, CDR2 SNTAGT. CDR3 length equals 13 residues. J gave up 7 bases and V 2 bases, and 2 bases lay outside the gene matches. The CDR3 sequence is CASSDTDRGTQYF. CDR3 DNA sequence: TGTGCCAGCAGTGACACGGACAGGGGGACCCAGTACTTC.

The J gene is TRBJ1-1, the V gene TRBV2; D not certain. The CDR3 consists of 12 residues. Germline CDR1 SNHLY, CDR2 FYNNEI. V gave up 6 bases and J gave up 4 bases, with 9 bases separating them. The CDR3 DNA follows: TGTGCCAGCAGGGTGGAGGCCACTGAAGCTTTCTTT. Amino acid sequence: CASRVEATEAFF.